The clone carrying this T cell receptor beta chain came up a few times. Its antigen is currently unknown. Other DNA sequences in the sample encode the same CDR3. The sample originates from a study of beta chain features in type 1 diabetes. Study-wide findings and caveats: Patients with Type 1 diabetes showed moderately but significantly shorter TCRB CDR3s in all four CD4+ subsets.

Trimming stripped 1 base from V and 0 bases from J, with 4 bases between. CDR1 is SQVTM, CDR2 ANQGSEA, per germline. There are 13 residues in the CDR3. Reverse transcribing all isolated RNA meant expressed TCRB transcripts were sequenced. Only in-frame clones appear in the TCRdb table, and some are missing; sequencing was by immunoSEQ multiplex PCR. The sample yields around 710,000 clones, around 12% seen once. This chain connects TRBV29-1 to TRBJ1-5; D is uncertain. The sequence derives from a man aged 30 to 45 with type 1 diabetes. The sequenced sample consisted of naive CD4+ T cells from blood. The CDR3 loop is CSVEVDSNQPQHF. Here the CDR3 DNA reads TGCAGCGTTGAAGTTGATAGCAATCAGCCCCAGCATTTT.